The T cell receptor beta chain under discussion was sequenced for a study of T cells in localized non-small cell lung cancer. Study findings and constraints: Adjacent uninvolved lung had the highest clonality, suggesting focused antigen responses.

Turning to this clone: What it binds is unknown.

This CDR3 region has 14 residues. Germline V gene data show CDR1 as SNHLY and CDR2 as FYNNEI. V lost 5 bases and J lost 5, with 13 bases in between. The assay was immunoSEQ multiplex PCR, and TCRdb's table has in-frame clones only and misses some. The sample includes about 43,000 clones, roughly nine tenths of them seen just once. The V gene is TRBV2, the J gene TRBJ1-5, with a tentative D call TRBD1 (5 bases). The source of this sequence is a woman aged 35-75 years with stage II lung adenocarcinoma. The input for sequencing was PBMCs, taken before any cancer treatment. CDR3 protein: CASSTGVGDQPQHF. CDR3 nucleotide sequence: TGTGCCAGCAGTACCGGGGTGGGGGATCAGCCCCAGCATTTT. The full variable domain, in which reference TRBV2 and TRBJ1-5 provide the parts outside the CDR3, is EPEVTQTPSHQVTQMGQEVILRCVPISNHLYFYWYRQILGQKVEFLVSFYNNEISEKSEIFDDQFSVERPDGSNFTLKIRSTKLEDSAMYFCASSTGVGDQPQHFGDGTRLSIL.